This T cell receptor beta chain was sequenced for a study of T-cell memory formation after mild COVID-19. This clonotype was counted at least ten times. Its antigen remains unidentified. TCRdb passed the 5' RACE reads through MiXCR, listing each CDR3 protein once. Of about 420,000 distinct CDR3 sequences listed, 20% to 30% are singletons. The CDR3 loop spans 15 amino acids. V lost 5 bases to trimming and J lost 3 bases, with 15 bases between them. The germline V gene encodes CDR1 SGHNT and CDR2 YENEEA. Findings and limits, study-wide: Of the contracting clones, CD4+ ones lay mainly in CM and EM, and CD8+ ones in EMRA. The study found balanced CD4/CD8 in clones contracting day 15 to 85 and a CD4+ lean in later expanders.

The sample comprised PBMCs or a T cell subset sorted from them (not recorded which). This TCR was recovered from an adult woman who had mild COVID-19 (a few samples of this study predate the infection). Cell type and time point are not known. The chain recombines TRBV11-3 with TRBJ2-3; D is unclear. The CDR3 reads CASSPEGFGTDTQYF. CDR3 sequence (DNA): TGTGCCAGCAGCCCCGAAGGGTTCGGGACAGATACGCAGTATTTT.